These T cell receptor beta chains were read from a single sample in a study of CD8 T cells in Susac syndrome. TCRdb analysed the immunoSEQ multiplex PCR reads with MiXCR anew, one entry per CDR3 protein. The sample yields fewer than 300,000 distinct CDR3 sequences, more than 75% seen once. Sequenced input: CD8+ T cells from PBMCs. The receptors derive from a human donor with multiple sclerosis. The CDR3 runs from the conserved cysteine through the conserved F or W. The D gene is left open where the match is weak. A row's size may be missing; if present it is once, few, many or a size class.

TGTGCCAGCAGCTCTCCGGGACAGGGGACCTACGAGCAGTACTTC,CASSSPGQGTYEQYF,TRBD1,.,TRBV5-6,TRBJ2-7
TGTGCCAGCAGCCTCCTAGGGGCCCCGGAGCGGTATCCGGGCGGCAATGAGCAGTTCTTC,CASSLLGAPERYPGGNEQFF,.,.,TRBV11-1,TRBJ2-1
TGTGCCAGCAGCAGCCCCCGGACAGGGAATGATGGCTACACCTTC,CASSSPRTGNDGYTF,TRBD1,.,TRBV28,TRBJ1-2
TGTGCCAGCATCAAGGTTGGACAGGGAGTTTCAGGAAGCTCCTACGAGCAGTACTTC,CASIKVGQGVSGSSYEQYF,TRBD1,.,TRBV28,TRBJ2-7
TGTGCCAGCAGTCCCGGACTAGCGGGGGGAGGGGAGACCCAGTACTTC,CASSPGLAGGGETQYF,TRBD2,.,TRBV27,TRBJ2-5
TGTGCCAGCAGTGGGACTAGCCACACAGATACGCAGTATTTT,CASSGTSHTDTQYF,TRBD2,few,TRBV2,TRBJ2-3
TGCGCCAGCAGCAGGGGGACAGCGACCTATGGCTACACCTTC,CASSRGTATYGYTF,TRBD1,.,TRBV5-1,TRBJ1-2
TGTGCCAGCATTCACCCGGTGGAAGGACAGGGGGCAGTCACCGGGGAGCTGTTTTTT,CASIHPVEGQGAVTGELFF,TRBD1,.,TRBV6-1,TRBJ2-2
TGTGCCAGCAGTGCCGGACTAGTGAACCCAAATGAGCAGTTCTTC,CASSAGLVNPNEQFF,TRBD2,.,TRBV28,TRBJ2-1
TGTGCCAGCAGTTGGGGACGGGAGGACGCAGATACGCAGTATTTT,CASSWGREDADTQYF,TRBD2,.,TRBV6-5,TRBJ2-3
TGTGCCAGCAGTTTAGACAGGGGACGAGGGGATAGCAATCAGCCCCAGCATTTT,CASSLDRGRGDSNQPQHF,TRBD1,.,TRBV12-3/TRBV12-4,TRBJ1-5
TGTGCCAGCAGCTCCCTCCTAGCGGGTGCAATCTACGAGCAGTACTTC,CASSSLLAGAIYEQYF,TRBD2,.,TRBV7-9,TRBJ2-7
TGTGCCAGCAGTTACGCGGCTAGCGGCCGCACAGATACGCAGTATTTT,CASSYAASGRTDTQYF,TRBD2,.,TRBV6-5,TRBJ2-3
TGTGCCAGCAGCCCCACTACTAGCGGAGTGTACCAAGAGACCCAGTACTTC,CASSPTTSGVYQETQYF,TRBD2,.,TRBV7-9,TRBJ2-5
TGCAGTGCTAGACTATTTTCGAGAGGGCCCTTAAATGAGCAGTTCTTC,CSARLFSRGPLNEQFF,.,.,TRBV20-1,TRBJ2-1
TGTGCCAGCAGTTACTCAAGACTGCGAACCGGGGAGCTGTTTTTT,CASSYSRLRTGELFF,.,.,TRBV6-5,TRBJ2-2
TGTGCCAGCAGCTTAGCCGGCCATCTAGCGGGAGGGTACAATGAGCAGTTCTTC,CASSLAGHLAGGYNEQFF,TRBD2,once,TRBV7-9,TRBJ2-1
TGTGCCAGCAGCTTGGGACTAGCAATCCACGAGCAGTACTTC,CASSLGLAIHEQYF,TRBD2,once,TRBV5-6,TRBJ2-7
TGTGCCAGCAGCTTCGGACAGGGGAAACTGTTTTTT,CASSFGQGKLFF,TRBD1,.,TRBV13,TRBJ1-4
TGCGCCAGCAGTGGAATGCGGCGCGATGAGCAGTTCTTC,CASSGMRRDEQFF,.,once,TRBV10-1,TRBJ2-1
TGTGCCAGCAGCTTCGAGGGGGTCGGGACTGAAGCTTTCTTT,CASSFEGVGTEAFF,.,.,TRBV5-5,TRBJ1-1
TGTGCCACCAGCACCGAAAGCTCCTACGAGCAGTACTTC,CATSTESSYEQYF,.,.,TRBV24-1,TRBJ2-7
TGTGCCAGCAGCTTAGTTTCGGCGGGAGCAGGCACAGATACGCAGTATTTT,CASSLVSAGAGTDTQYF,TRBD2,.,TRBV7-6,TRBJ2-3
TGCAGTGCCCCGATCGGCGGGGGGGACTACGAGCAGTACTTC,CSAPIGGGDYEQYF,TRBD2,.,TRBV20-1,TRBJ2-7
TGTGCCAGCATTCTTCTAGCGGGAGGATCCAATGAGCAGTTCTTC,CASILLAGGSNEQFF,TRBD2,.,TRBV27,TRBJ2-1
TGTGCCAGCAGGATGGGGACAGGGAGCAATCAGCCCCAGCATTTT,CASRMGTGSNQPQHF,TRBD1,.,TRBV27,TRBJ1-5
TGTGCCAGCAGCCAGCGGTCCCAGGGGGCCGGGCTAGAGCGCACAGATACGCAGTATTTT,CASSQRSQGAGLERTDTQYF,TRBD1,.,TRBV4-2,TRBJ2-3
TGTGCCAGCAGTGAATGGGACGGCTATGGCTACACCTTC,CASSEWDGYGYTF,.,.,TRBV25-1,TRBJ1-2
TGTGCCAGTCTTCTAGGTCCCTCCTACAATGAGCAGTTCTTC,CASLLGPSYNEQFF,.,.,TRBV28,TRBJ2-1
TGTGCCAGCAGTGTATATTCCGGGTCGCCGACTGAAGCTTTCTTT,CASSVYSGSPTEAFF,.,.,TRBV6-1,TRBJ1-1
TGTGCCAGCCGAGCGGGAGGTTCCTACGAGCAGTACTTC,CASRAGGSYEQYF,TRBD2,.,TRBV7-3,TRBJ2-7
TGCGCCAGTAGGGTCGAAGGCCTCTTGGATGAGCAGTTCTTC,CASRVEGLLDEQFF,.,few,TRBV4-1,TRBJ2-1
TGCAGTGCTAGAGATCTCGGGGTAGCGGGGGCTCTAGGCTACGAGCAGTACTTC,CSARDLGVAGALGYEQYF,TRBD2,few,TRBV20-1,TRBJ2-7
TGTGCCAGCAGCCCCCTTGAAGGGCCCCCAGATACGCAGTATTTT,CASSPLEGPPDTQYF,.,few,TRBV9,TRBJ2-3
TGTGCCAGCAGTCCGCGGGACAGGGGATCTGAAGCTTTCTTT,CASSPRDRGSEAFF,TRBD1,.,TRBV28,TRBJ1-1
TGTGCCAGCAGCTCGAGACTAGCGGGAGGGGTAACAGATACGCAGTATTTT,CASSSRLAGGVTDTQYF,TRBD2,.,TRBV7-9,TRBJ2-3
TGTGCCAGCAGCACCCGAGATGCCCAGTACTTC,CASSTRDAQYF,.,.,TRBV11-2,TRBJ2-5
TGTGCCAGCACCCAGGGTTCAGGGGCCAACGTCCTGACTTTC,CASTQGSGANVLTF,.,.,TRBV6-5,TRBJ2-6
TGCGCCAGCAGCCAAGGAACTAGTCACTTCAGCTACAATGAGCAGTTCTTC,CASSQGTSHFSYNEQFF,.,.,TRBV4-1,TRBJ2-1
TGTGCCAGCAGCGTGGACGGAACCAGCACAGATACGCAGTATTTT,CASSVDGTSTDTQYF,.,once,TRBV7-3,TRBJ2-3
TGCAGTGCTAGAAGGACAAGGCGAACTGAAGCTTTCTTT,CSARRTRRTEAFF,.,once,TRBV20-1,TRBJ1-1
TGTGCCACCAGCAGAGTAAAGACTAGCGGGTGGCCAGATACGCAGTATTTT,CATSRVKTSGWPDTQYF,TRBD2,.,TRBV15,TRBJ2-3
TGTGCCAGCAGTTTCCCAGCCCCGGGACTAGCGGGAGACGTCAACAATGAGCAGTTCTTC,CASSFPAPGLAGDVNNEQFF,TRBD2,.,TRBV27,TRBJ2-1
TGCGCCAGCAGCAGCGATTCAGCGGGGGCCTACAATGAGCAGTTCTTC,CASSSDSAGAYNEQFF,TRBD2,.,TRBV5-1,TRBJ2-1